This T cell receptor beta chain was sequenced for a study of T cells in Graves' hyperthyroidism and ophthalmopathy. Deletions cut 1 base from V and 2 bases from J, with 16 bases between. Looked up from germline, CDR1 is MGHRA and CDR2 is YSYEKL. The CDR3 covers 17 residues. This clonotype occurred once. RNA transcripts were the template for amplifying TCR beta CDR3 regions. The primer set for the first-round RT-PCR of the TCR CDR3 was HTBI. TCRdb called the multiplex PCR reads again in MiXCR, with one record for every CDR3 protein. The repertoire includes about 340,000 distinct CDR3 sequences, roughly a fifth of them detected once, and roughly 52% sits in the top ten.

The source material was blood. The rearrangement links TRBV4-1 to TRBJ2-3, with D perhaps TRBD1 or TRBD2 (6 bases each). This sequence originates from a woman between 45 and 60 years old with Graves' hyperthyroidism. The DNA of the CDR3 is TGCGCCAGCAGCCAAGGGGGGGCCAGGCTTTTCACAGATACGCAGTATTTT. Protein sequence: CASSQGGARLFTDTQYF.